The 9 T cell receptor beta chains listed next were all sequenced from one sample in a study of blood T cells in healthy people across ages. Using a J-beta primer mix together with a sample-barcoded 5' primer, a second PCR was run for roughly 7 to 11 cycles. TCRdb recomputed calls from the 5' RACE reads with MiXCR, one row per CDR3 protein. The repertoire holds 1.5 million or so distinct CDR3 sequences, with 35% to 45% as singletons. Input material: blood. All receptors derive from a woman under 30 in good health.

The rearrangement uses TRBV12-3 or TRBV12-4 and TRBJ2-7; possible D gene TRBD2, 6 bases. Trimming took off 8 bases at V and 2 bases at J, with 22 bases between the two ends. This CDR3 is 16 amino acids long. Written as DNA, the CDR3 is TGTGCCAGCGGAGCTCTCGGGGGATTAAGCCCCTACGAGCAGTACTTC. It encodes CASGALGGLSPYEQYF.

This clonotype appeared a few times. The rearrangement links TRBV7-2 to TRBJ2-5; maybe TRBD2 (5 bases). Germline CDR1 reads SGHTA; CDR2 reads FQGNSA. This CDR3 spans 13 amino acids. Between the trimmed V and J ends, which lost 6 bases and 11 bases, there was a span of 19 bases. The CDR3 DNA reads TGTGCCAGCAGTTCCGGTTGGGGATGGGAGCAGTACTTC. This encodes CASSSGWGWEQYF. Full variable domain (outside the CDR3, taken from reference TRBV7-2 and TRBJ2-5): GAGVSQSPSNKVTEKGKDVELRCDPISGHTALYWYRQSLGQGLEFLIYFQGNSAPDKSGLPSDRFSAERTGGSVSTLTIQRTQQEDSAVYLCASSSGWGWEQYFGPGTRLLVL.

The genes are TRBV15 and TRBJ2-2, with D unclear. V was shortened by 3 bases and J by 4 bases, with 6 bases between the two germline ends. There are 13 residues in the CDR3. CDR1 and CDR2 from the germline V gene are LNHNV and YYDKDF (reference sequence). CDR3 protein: CATSRLVTGELFF. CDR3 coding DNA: TGTGCCACCAGCAGGCTGGTCACCGGGGAGCTGTTTTTT.

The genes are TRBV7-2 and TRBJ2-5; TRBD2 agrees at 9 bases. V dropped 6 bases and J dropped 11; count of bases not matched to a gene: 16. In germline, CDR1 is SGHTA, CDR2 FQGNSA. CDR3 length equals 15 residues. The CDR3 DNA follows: TGTGCCAGCAGTAGAGGAGCGGGAGGATCCCCTGAGCAGTACTTC. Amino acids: CASSRGAGGSPEQYF. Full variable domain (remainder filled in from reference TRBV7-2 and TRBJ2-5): GAGVSQSPSNKVTEKGKDVELRCDPISGHTALYWYRQSLGQGLEFLIYFQGNSAPDKSGLPSDRFSAERTGGSVSTLTIQRTQQEDSAVYLCASSRGAGGSPEQYFGPGTRLLVL.

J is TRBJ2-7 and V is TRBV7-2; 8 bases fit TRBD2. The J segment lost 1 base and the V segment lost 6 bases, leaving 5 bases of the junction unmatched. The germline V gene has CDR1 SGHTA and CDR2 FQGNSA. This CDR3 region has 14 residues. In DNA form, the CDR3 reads TGTGCCAGCAGGGATAGCGGGACGTCCTACGAGCAGTACTTC. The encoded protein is CASRDSGTSYEQYF.

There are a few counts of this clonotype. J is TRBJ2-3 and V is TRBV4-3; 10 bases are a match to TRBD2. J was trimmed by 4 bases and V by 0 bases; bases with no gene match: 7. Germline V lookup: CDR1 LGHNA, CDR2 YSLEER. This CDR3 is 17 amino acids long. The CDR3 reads CASSQDWSGGAADTQYF. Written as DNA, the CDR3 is TGCGCCAGCAGCCAAGATTGGAGCGGGGGGGCAGCAGATACGCAGTATTTT.

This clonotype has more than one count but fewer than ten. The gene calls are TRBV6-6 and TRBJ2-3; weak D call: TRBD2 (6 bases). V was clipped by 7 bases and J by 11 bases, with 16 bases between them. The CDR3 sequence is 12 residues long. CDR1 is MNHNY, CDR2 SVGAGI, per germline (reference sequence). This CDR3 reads CASTMGLSEQYF. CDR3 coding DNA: TGTGCCAGCACGATGGGACTTTCCGAGCAGTATTTT.

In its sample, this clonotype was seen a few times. The CDR3 spells CSAGSGTQKYNEQFF. The CDR3 nucleotides read TGCAGTGCTGGCTCCGGGACTCAAAAATACAATGAGCAGTTCTTC. The gene calls are TRBV20-1 and TRBJ2-1; D is possibly TRBD2 (6 bases). This CDR3 spans 15 amino acids. Germline CDR1 and CDR2: DFQATT and SNEGSKA (reference sequence). Trimming removed 5 bases from V and 4 bases from J, with 18 bases in between.

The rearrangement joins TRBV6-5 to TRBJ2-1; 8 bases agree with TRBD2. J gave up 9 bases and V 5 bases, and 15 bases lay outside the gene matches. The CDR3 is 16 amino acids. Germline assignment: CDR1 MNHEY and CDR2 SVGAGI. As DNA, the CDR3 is TGTGCCAGCAGTAGCCGCCGGGCGGGAGGCCTCAGTGAGCAGTTCTTC. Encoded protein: CASSSRRAGGLSEQFF.